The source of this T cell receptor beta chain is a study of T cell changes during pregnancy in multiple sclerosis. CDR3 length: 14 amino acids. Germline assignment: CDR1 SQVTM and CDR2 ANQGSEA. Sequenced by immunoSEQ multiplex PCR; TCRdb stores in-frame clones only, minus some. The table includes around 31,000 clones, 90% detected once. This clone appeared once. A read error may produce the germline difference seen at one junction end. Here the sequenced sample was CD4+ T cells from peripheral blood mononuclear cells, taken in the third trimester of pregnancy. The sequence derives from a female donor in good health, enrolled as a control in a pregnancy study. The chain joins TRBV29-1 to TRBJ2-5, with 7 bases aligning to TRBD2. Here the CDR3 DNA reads TGCAGCGCTGAAGCGGGACTCCCGACGGAGACCCAGTACTTC. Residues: CSAEAGLPTETQYF.